At least ten counts were recorded for the clone carrying this T cell receptor (beta chain). Trimming at V came to 5 bases and at J to 4 bases, leaving 10 bases not matched to a gene. The CDR3 covers 15 residues. Germline V lookup: CDR1 MDHEN, CDR2 SYDVKM. This record belongs to a study of early T cells in non-severe SARS-CoV-2 infection. TCRdb re-called the 5' RACE reads through MiXCR, storing one row per CDR3 protein. The sample carries 45,000 to 70,000 distinct CDR3 sequences, approximately 10% recorded once. The V and J genes are TRBV28 and TRBJ2-7; TRBD1 aligns across 8 bases. This receptor was identified in an adult who was a healthcare worker with PCR-confirmed SARS-CoV-2 infection or an uninfected control (not recorded which). Sequenced material: whole blood. The CDR3 DNA reads as TGTGCCAGCAGTCCTGGGTCCGACAGGGGATACGAGCAGTACTTC. Translated, it gives CASSPGSDRGYEQYF.